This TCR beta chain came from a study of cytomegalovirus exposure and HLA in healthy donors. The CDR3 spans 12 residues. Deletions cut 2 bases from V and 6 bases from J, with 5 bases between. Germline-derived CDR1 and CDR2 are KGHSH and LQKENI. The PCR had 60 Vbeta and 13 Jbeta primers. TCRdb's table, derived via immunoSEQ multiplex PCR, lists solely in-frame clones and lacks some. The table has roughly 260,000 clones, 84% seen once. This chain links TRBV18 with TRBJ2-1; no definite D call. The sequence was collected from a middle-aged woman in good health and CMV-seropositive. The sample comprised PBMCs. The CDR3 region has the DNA TGTGCCAGCTCACCAGGCTCCAATGAGCAGTTCTTC. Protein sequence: CASSPGSNEQFF. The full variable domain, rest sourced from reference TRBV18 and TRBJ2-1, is NAGVMQNPRHLVRRRGQEARLRCSPMKGHSHVYWYRQLPEEGLKFMVYLQKENIIDESGMPKERFSAEFPKEGPSILRIQQVVRGDSAAYFCASSPGSNEQFFGPGTRLTVL.